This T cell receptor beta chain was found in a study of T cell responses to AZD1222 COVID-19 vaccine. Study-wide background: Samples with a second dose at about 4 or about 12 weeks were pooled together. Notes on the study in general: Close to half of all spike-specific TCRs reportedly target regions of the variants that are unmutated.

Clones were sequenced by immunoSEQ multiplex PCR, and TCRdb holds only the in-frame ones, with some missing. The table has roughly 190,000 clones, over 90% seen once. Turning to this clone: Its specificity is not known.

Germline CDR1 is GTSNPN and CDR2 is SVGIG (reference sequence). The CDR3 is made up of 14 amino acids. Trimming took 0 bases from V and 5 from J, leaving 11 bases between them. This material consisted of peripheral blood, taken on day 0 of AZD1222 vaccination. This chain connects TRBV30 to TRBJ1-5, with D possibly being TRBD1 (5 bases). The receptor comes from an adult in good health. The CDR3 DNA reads TGTGCCTGGAGTGTAATGACAGAGTATCAGCCCCAGCATTTT. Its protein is CAWSVMTEYQPQHF.